This T cell receptor beta chain came from a study of monozygotic twins with inflammatory bowel disease. The CDR3 runs 15 residues. Germline V gives CDR1 SGHRS, CDR2 YFSETQ. One entry per CDR3 protein, without DNA, is what TCRdb gives after re-calling the 5' RACE reads. Its clone listing holds 110,000 to 150,000 distinct CDR3 sequences. The sequenced material came from blood. The sequence derives from a human donor with ulcerative colitis or Crohn's disease, or a healthy co-twin of an affected twin (not recorded which). V and J are TRBV5-1 and TRBJ2-2; the D call of TRBD1 rests on TCRdb alone, since no DNA is present to check it. The CDR3 protein is CASSLSRVNTGELFF. Full variable domain (remainder filled in from reference TRBV5-1 and TRBJ2-2): KAGVTQTPRYLIKTRGQQVTLSCSPISGHRSVSWYQQTPGQGLQFLFEYFSETQRNKGNFPGRFSGRQFSNSRSEMNVSTLELGDSALYLCASSLSRVNTGELFFGEGSRLTVL.